This TCR beta chain is drawn from a study of PD-L1 blockade in urothelial cancer. Repertoires were generated with immunoSEQ multiplex PCR, while TCRdb's copy carries only in-frame clones and drops some. The data hold roughly 51,000 clones, with about 85% observed a single time. Time point in this sample: peripheral blood 6 weeks after treatment start. From germline, CDR1 is MNHEY and CDR2 SVGAGI. The CDR3 extends over 14 amino acids. The V segment lost 6 bases and the J segment 4 bases; nucleotides outside the gene matches: 6. The origin of this receptor is a man aged 50 to 59 with urothelial cancer. Here the sequenced sample was PBMCs, taken around atezolizumab (anti-PD-L1) treatment. This chain uses TRBV6-5 with TRBJ1-2; 9 nucleotides agree with TRBD1. In DNA form, the CDR3 reads TGTGCCAGCAGAGCGGGACAGGGCCTCTATGGCTACACCTTC. Its translation: CASRAGQGLYGYTF.